This TCR beta chain was identified during a study of cytomegalovirus exposure and HLA in healthy donors. Study-wide findings and caveats: Common viral pathogens (according to a later analysis) appeared linked to several of the most significant clusters.

This clone was found a few times. Its antigen is unidentified. This CDR3 is also generated by other DNA sequences in the sample. There are 13 residues in the CDR3. The ends lost 2 bases at V and 5 bases at J; junction bases unmatched: 3. Germline CDR1 and CDR2: SGHRS and YFSETQ. Amplification used 60 Vbeta primers and 13 Jbeta primers. As processed by the authors: A later analysis counted approximately 80 million unique TCR beta chains, some 10 million shared. The data were produced by immunoSEQ multiplex PCR, yet TCRdb's version contains in-frame clones alone and is incomplete. Clone size and the V and J calls come from that table; the DNA yielded D and trimming. The profile shows roughly 180,000 clones, 8.5% to 10% of them singletons.

Sequences were obtained from PBMCs. The TCR originated in a woman aged 30 to 39 in good health and CMV-seropositive. The chain employs TRBV5-1 and TRBJ2-5; the match to TRBD1 covers 7 bases. This CDR3 is CASSLGRGETQYF. The CDR3 DNA reads as TGCGCCAGCAGCTTAGGCAGGGGGGAGACCCAGTACTTC.